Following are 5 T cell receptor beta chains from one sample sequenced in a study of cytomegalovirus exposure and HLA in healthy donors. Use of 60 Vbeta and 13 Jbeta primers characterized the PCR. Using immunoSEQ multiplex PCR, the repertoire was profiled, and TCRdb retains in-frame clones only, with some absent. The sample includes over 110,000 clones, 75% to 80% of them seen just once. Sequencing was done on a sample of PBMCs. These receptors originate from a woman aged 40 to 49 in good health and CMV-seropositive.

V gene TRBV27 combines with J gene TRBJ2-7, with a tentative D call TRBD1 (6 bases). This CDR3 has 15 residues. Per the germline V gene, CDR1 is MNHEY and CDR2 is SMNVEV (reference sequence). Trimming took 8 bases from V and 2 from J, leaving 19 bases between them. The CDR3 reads CASSRSRQGPYEQYF. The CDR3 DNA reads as TGTGCCAGCTCTAGGAGTCGTCAGGGGCCCTACGAGCAGTACTTC.

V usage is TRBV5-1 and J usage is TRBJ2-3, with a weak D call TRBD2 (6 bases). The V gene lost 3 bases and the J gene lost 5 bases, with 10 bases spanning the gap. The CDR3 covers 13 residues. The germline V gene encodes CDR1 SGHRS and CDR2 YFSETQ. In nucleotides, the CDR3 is TGCGCCAGCAGCTCCAGCGGGCAAGATACGCAGTATTTT. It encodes CASSSSGQDTQYF.

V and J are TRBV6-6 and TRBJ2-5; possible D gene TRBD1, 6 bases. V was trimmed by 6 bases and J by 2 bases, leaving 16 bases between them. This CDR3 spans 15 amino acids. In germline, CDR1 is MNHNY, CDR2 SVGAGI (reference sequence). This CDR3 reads CASSPSQGRQETQYF. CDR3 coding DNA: TGTGCCAGCAGCCCCTCCCAGGGGCGGCAAGAGACCCAGTACTTC.

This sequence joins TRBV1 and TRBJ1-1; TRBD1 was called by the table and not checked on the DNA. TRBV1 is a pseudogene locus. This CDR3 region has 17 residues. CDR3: CTSSQDRVQGAHTEAFF. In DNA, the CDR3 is TGCACCAGCAGCCAAGATCGGGTACAGGGGGCTCACACTGAAGCTTTCTTT.

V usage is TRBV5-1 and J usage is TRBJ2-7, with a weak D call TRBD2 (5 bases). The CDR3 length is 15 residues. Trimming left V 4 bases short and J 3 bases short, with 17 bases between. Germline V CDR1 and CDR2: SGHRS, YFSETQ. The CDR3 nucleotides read TGCGCCAGCAGCGCGAGACCGCGGGTAGACTACGAGCAGTACTTC. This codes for CASSARPRVDYEQYF.